The subject of this entry is one TCR beta chain. A single base separates this from a much larger clone, so it may be a read error. This entry comes from a study of Graves' ophthalmopathy and Graves' hyperthyroidism. TCR beta CDR3 regions were amplified from RNA transcripts. First-round RT-PCR relied on HTBI primers, and a second-round multiplex PCR came next. TCRdb reanalysed the multiplex PCR reads using MiXCR and keeps one entry per CDR3 protein. The sample carries about 740,000 distinct CDR3 sequences, roughly 40% recorded once. Per germline, CDR1 SEHNR and CDR2 FQNEAQ (reference sequence). This CDR3 comprises 14 residues. Trimming stripped 4 bases from V and 0 bases from J, with 9 bases between.

The gene calls are TRBV7-9 and TRBJ2-5; D may be TRBD1 or TRBD2 (5 bases each). This receptor was taken from an adult man with Graves' ophthalmopathy. Specimen: peripheral blood. CDR3 region: CASSSGTYQETQYF. The CDR3 DNA reads TGTGCCAGCAGCTCCGGGACGTACCAAGAGACCCAGTACTTC.